This record looks at one T cell receptor beta chain sequence and its context. These data belong to a study of blood T cell repertoires in COVID-19. The wider study: Both acute and convalescent COVID-19 samples were obtained from the United States, Italy and Spain.

Germline V gene lookup returns CDR1 MNHEY and CDR2 SVGEGT. The V end was cut by 5 bases, the J end by 8 bases, with 9 bases between. There are 11 residues in the CDR3. Clones were read by immunoSEQ multiplex PCR, and TCRdb kept only the in-frame ones, dropping some. The table has around 380,000 clones, 81% seen once. This chain uses TRBV6-2 or TRBV6-3 with TRBJ1-2; D unresolved. The specimen was peripheral blood. The clonotype originates from a human donor with acute or convalescent COVID-19. The donor label of this sample is uncertain. The CDR3 nucleotides are TGTGCCAGCAGTCCCTTTAAAGGCTACACCTTC. Its translation: CASSPFKGYTF.